These 8 T cell receptor beta chains were sequenced from one sample in a study of lymphopenia after photon versus proton radiotherapy. Method: immunoSEQ multiplex PCR; TCRdb's copy keeps in-frame clones and lacks some. The data show approximately 160,000 clones, around nine tenths seen once. Source: peripheral blood, taken from a patient treated with photon-based radiotherapy. These receptors all come from a man between 50 and 59 years old with gastric cancer.

This sequence joins TRBV7-8 and TRBJ1-1; unclear D gene. V gave up 0 bases and J gave up 1 base, with 12 bases separating them. There are 16 residues in the CDR3. The germline CDR1 and CDR2 sequences are SGHVS and FQNEAQ. This chain's CDR3 is CASSLAIGRRNTEAFF. The CDR3 region has the DNA TGTGCCAGCAGCTTAGCGATTGGACGGCGGAACACTGAAGCTTTCTTT.

The rearrangement links TRBV9 to TRBJ2-1; D tentatively fits TRBD1 or TRBD2 (5 bases each). Germline CDR1 reads SGDLS; CDR2 reads YYNGEE. V was pared by 0 bases and J by 4 bases, with 11 bases between. CDR3 size: 15 residues. In nucleotides, the CDR3 is TGTGCCAGCAGCGTAGTGGGCAGGGAGTACAATGAGCAGTTCTTC. It encodes CASSVVGREYNEQFF.

The chain combines TRBV10-2 with TRBJ2-1, with 9 bases lining up with TRBD2. The CDR3 runs to 16 residues. With 2 bases clipped from V and 1 base from J, the junction kept 3 bases outside the gene matches. Germline assignment: CDR1 WSHSY and CDR2 SAAADI. The CDR3 here is CASSEGAGGSYNEQFF. In DNA, the CDR3 is TGCGCCAGCAGTGAGGGAGCGGGGGGTTCCTACAATGAGCAGTTCTTC.

V gene TRBV6-5 combines with J gene TRBJ2-7; 8 nucleotides align to TRBD1. Germline V CDR1 and CDR2: MNHEY, SVGAGI. The CDR3 totals 14 residues. V was pared by 5 bases and J by 0 bases, with 3 bases of the junction left unmatched. The CDR3, as DNA: TGTGCCAGCAGTAGGGACAGGAGCTCCTACGAGCAGTACTTC. As protein: CASSRDRSSYEQYF.

The chain employs TRBV9 and TRBJ1-3, with D possibly matching TRBD1 (5 bases). CDR3 length: 12 amino acids. The germline V gene encodes CDR1 SGDLS and CDR2 YYNGEE. V lost 3 bases to trimming and J lost 4 bases, with 5 bases between them. The CDR3 region has the DNA TGTGCCAGCAGCGAGGGGGGAAACACCATATATTTT. Amino acids: CASSEGGNTIYF.

In this sample, this clone turned up once. The chain uses TRBV7-2 and TRBJ2-1; 7 nucleotides agree with TRBD1. From germline, CDR1 is SGHTA and CDR2 FQGNSA. The CDR3 length is 15 residues. Trimming removed 0 bases from V and 4 bases from J; junction bases left unmatched: 3. The CDR3 nucleotides read TGTGCCAGCAGCTTAGCGGGGACAGCGTACAATGAGCAGTTCTTC. Its translation: CASSLAGTAYNEQFF. Complete variable domain (other parts from reference TRBV7-2 and TRBJ2-1): GAGVSQSPSNKVTEKGKDVELRCDPISGHTALYWYRQSLGQGLEFLIYFQGNSAPDKSGLPSDRFSAERTGGSVSTLTIQRTQQEDSAVYLCASSLAGTAYNEQFFGPGTRLTVL.

The chain combines TRBV2 with TRBJ2-5; a possible D gene is TRBD1 (6 bases). This CDR3 comprises 14 residues. The V end was cut by 8 bases, the J end by 3 bases, with 16 bases between. Germline V gene lookup returns CDR1 SNHLY and CDR2 FYNNEI. The CDR3 nucleotides are TGTGCCAGCGTATTTCAGGGGATTGAAGAGACCCAGTACTTC. Encoded protein: CASVFQGIEETQYF.

This chain links TRBV18 with TRBJ2-3; TRBD2 might be the D (6 bases). V lost 6 bases to trimming and J lost 7 bases, with 17 bases between them. This CDR3 is built from 14 residues. Germline CDR1 is KGHSH and CDR2 is LQKENI. CDR3 amino acids: CASSHGTVPHTQYF. The CDR3 DNA reads as TGTGCCAGCTCCCATGGGACTGTCCCACATACGCAGTATTTT.